This TCR beta chain derives from a study of neurological immune-mediated disorders. Study conclusions and caveats: Multiple sclerosis, the disease with the least TCR clonal expansion, fell below healthy controls, whereas HTLV-1-associated myelopathy showed the most.

5'RACE with 10-nucleotide random UMIs generated the cDNA. TCRdb processed the 5' RACE reads anew with MiXCR; each CDR3 protein has one entry. The sample lists approximately 41,000 distinct CDR3 sequences; approximately 14% were seen once. This clonotype appeared a few times. Its antigen is currently unknown. The receptor comes from a woman aged 60-75 years with HTLV-1-associated myelopathy (HAM/TSP). The specimen sequenced was CD4+ T cells from blood.

The CDR3 DNA sequence: TGCAGTGCTAGAGGGTCGCGGGGGGGAACAGATACGCAGTATTTT. It codes for CSARGSRGGTDTQYF. This rearrangement joins TRBV20-1 to TRBJ2-3, with 9 bases aligning to TRBD2. The V gene end was trimmed by 1 base and the J gene end by 3 bases; junction bases not matched to a gene: 5. The CDR3 covers 15 residues. Germline values: CDR1 DFQATT, CDR2 SNEGSKA (reference sequence).